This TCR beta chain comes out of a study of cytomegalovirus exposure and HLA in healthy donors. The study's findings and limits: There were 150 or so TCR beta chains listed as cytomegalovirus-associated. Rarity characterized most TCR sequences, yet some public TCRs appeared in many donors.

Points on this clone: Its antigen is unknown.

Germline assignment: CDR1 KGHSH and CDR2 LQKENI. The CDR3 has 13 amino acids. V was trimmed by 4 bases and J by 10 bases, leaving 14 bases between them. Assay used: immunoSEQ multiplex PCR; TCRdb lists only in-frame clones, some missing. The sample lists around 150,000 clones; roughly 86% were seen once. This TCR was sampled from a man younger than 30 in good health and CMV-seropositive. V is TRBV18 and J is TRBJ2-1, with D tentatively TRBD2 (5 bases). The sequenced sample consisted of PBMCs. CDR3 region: CASSRPTTQEQFF. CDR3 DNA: TGTGCCAGCTCACGACCGACTACTCAGGAGCAGTTCTTC.